The sequence of this TCR beta chain was determined in a study of STAT3 mutations in large granular lymphocyte leukemia. Background on the study: Canonical activating STAT3 mutations were detected in roughly half of the longitudinally sequenced T-LGLL patients. General study points: In T-cell large granular lymphocyte leukemia, about half of patients showed multiple immunodominant subclonotypes.

As to this clone: No antigen is known for it.

The data were produced by immunoSEQ multiplex PCR, yet TCRdb's version contains in-frame clones alone and is incomplete. The table has fewer than 8,500 clones, 91% seen once. Germline lookup yields CDR1 MNHNS and CDR2 SASEGT. There are 15 residues in the CDR3. V gave up 4 bases and J gave up 3 bases; unmatched junction bases: 5. Sequencing was done on a sample of peripheral blood mononuclear cells. The clonotype was recovered from a middle-aged man with T-cell large granular lymphocyte leukemia. Some clones in this sample may be carry-over from other donors' samples. The chain has TRBV6-1 and TRBJ2-7; 11 positions match TRBD1. The CDR3 DNA reads as TGTGCCAGCAGTGCCGACGGGACAGGGGGCTACGAGCAGTACTTC. Amino acid sequence: CASSADGTGGYEQYF.